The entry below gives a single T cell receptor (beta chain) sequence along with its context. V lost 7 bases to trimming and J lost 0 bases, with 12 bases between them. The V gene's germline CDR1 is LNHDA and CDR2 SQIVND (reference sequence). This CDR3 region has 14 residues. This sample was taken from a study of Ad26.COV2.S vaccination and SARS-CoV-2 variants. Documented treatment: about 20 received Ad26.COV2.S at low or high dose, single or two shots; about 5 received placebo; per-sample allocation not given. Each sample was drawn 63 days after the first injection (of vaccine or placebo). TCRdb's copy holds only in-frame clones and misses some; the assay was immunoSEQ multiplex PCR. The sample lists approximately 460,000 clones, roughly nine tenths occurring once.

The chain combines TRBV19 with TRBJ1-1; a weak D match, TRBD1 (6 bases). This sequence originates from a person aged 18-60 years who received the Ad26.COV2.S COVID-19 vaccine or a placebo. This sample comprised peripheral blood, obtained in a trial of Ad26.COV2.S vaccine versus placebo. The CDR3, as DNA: TGTGCCAGTACCCGAGGGGGACTGAACACTGAAGCTTTCTTT. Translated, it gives CASTRGGLNTEAFF.